This T cell receptor (beta chain) appears in the sequencing data of a study of OX40 agonist ivuxolimab in advanced cancers. Overall study findings and caveats: Some of the nonresponding patients also showed low levels of normalized T-cell clonal expansion. Averaged across samples, CD8+ T cells carried more expanded clones than CD4+ did.

The table came from immunoSEQ multiplex PCR; TCRdb's copy has only in-frame clones and leaves some out. This sample has 45,000 to 60,000 clones, with about nine tenths found just once. V trimming: 5 bases; J trimming: 9 bases; junction bases outside the gene matches: 7. The CDR3 is 13 amino acids. The germline CDR1 and CDR2 sequences are MGHRA and YSYEKL. About this clone: Antigen specificity is unknown.

The V and J genes are TRBV4-1 and TRBJ2-1; 7 bases map to TRBD2. The origin of this receptor is an adult with an advanced solid tumor such as melanoma, head and neck, liver or kidney cancer. The sequenced sample was CD4+ or CD8+ T cells sorted from blood, obtained in a trial of the OX40 agonist ivuxolimab. CDR3 coding DNA: TGCGCCAGCAGCGGGAGGGCCCTTCGTGAGCAGTTCTTC. This codes for CASSGRALREQFF.